This entry concerns a single T cell receptor beta chain. This specimen belongs to a study of patients and donors after allogeneic stem cell transplantation. V gave up 3 bases and J gave up 4 bases, with 12 bases separating them. This CDR3 comprises 15 residues. Germline lookup yields CDR1 SGHVS and CDR2 FNYEAQ. TCRdb re-called the RT-PCR reads through MiXCR, storing one row per CDR3 protein. The top ten clones hold approximately 10% of a sample with roughly 230,000 distinct CDR3 sequences, 14% of them seen once. This TCR was sampled from a human donor who was either an allogeneic HSCT recipient or a stem cell or donor lymphocyte infusion donor (not recorded which). It is not recorded whose cells these are; they may come from a transplant donor. This chain joins TRBV7-6 and TRBJ1-4, with D perhaps matching TRBD1 (5 bases). Specimen: blood, either unsorted or a sorted T cell fraction (not recorded which). CDR3 sequence reads: CASSLGTGSNEKLFF. CDR3 DNA: TGTGCCAGCAGCTTGGGGACGGGAAGTAATGAAAAACTGTTTTTT.